This is a list of T cell receptor beta chains from one sample in a study of Graves' ophthalmopathy and Graves' hyperthyroidism. TCRdb independently ran MiXCR on the multiplex PCR reads; one entry per CDR3 protein. The sample includes 560,000 or so distinct CDR3 sequences, 35% to 45% seen only once; the top ten take 4% to 5%. Sequencing was done on a sample of peripheral blood or thyroid tissue (not recorded which). The origin of the receptors is an adult man with Graves' hyperthyroidism. The conserved cysteine and the conserved F or W are not part of the CDR3 here. A clone size is listed for some rows: how often the clone was seen (once, few, many), or a class if it is expanded.

J gene: TRBJ2-5
V gene: TRBV20-1
clone size: .
CDR3 protein: CASSFTSGQETQY

J gene: TRBJ2-7
V gene: TRBV7-8
clone size: .
CDR3 protein: ASSLMPGGNPAYSYEQY

J gene: TRBJ2-7
V gene: TRBV7-2
clone size: .
CDR3 protein: ASSLAVRGYEQY

J gene: TRBJ2-7
V gene: TRBV24-1
clone size: .
CDR3 protein: ATSDSGTGVDEQY

J gene: TRBJ1-2
V gene: TRBV10-3
clone size: .
CDR3 protein: ASSLRDRSDYGYT

J gene: TRBJ1-4
V gene: TRBV7-9
clone size: .
CDR3 protein: ASSLSGQGAGEKLF

J gene: TRBJ2-1
V gene: TRBV7-3
clone size: .
CDR3 protein: ASSPQTGLANEQF

J gene: TRBJ1-5
V gene: TRBV2
clone size: many
CDR3 protein: ASSPGAGRSQPQH

J gene: TRBJ2-3
V gene: TRBV11-2
clone size: .
CDR3 protein: ASLLAGLTDTQY

J gene: TRBJ2-7
V gene: TRBV12-3/TRBV12-4
clone size: many
CDR3 protein: ASSLFGEAYEQY

J gene: TRBJ1-2
V gene: TRBV29-1
clone size: many
CDR3 protein: SVELRHPGYT

J gene: TRBJ2-6
V gene: TRBV9
clone size: .
CDR3 protein: ASSDGDRPGANVLT

J gene: TRBJ2-3
V gene: TRBV7-9
clone size: .
CDR3 protein: ASSLGISLSTDTQY

J gene: TRBJ2-7
V gene: TRBV29-1
clone size: many
CDR3 protein: SVGGSGDSYEQY

J gene: TRBJ1-3
V gene: TRBV5-6
clone size: many
CDR3 protein: ASTTAGGNTIY

J gene: TRBJ1-3
V gene: TRBV12-3/TRBV12-4
clone size: .
CDR3 protein: ASSLVQGIRISGNTIY

J gene: TRBJ2-5
V gene: TRBV12-3/TRBV12-4
clone size: many
CDR3 protein: ASSRSDRLETQY

J gene: TRBJ1-5
V gene: TRBV6-1
clone size: many
CDR3 protein: ASGGQLRLNQPQH

J gene: TRBJ2-5
V gene: TRBV11-2
clone size: many
CDR3 protein: ASSPVIGGAEETQY

J gene: TRBJ1-6
V gene: TRBV28
clone size: many
CDR3 protein: ASSFVDGQALH